The 10 T cell receptor beta chains listed next were all sequenced from one sample in a study of blood T cell repertoires in COVID-19. Clones were read by immunoSEQ multiplex PCR, and TCRdb kept only the in-frame ones, dropping some. Here the sample spans 350,000 to 400,000 clones, about 90% being singletons. The sample was PBMCs or T cells enriched from blood (not recorded which). Every receptor here comes from a woman in her twenties or thirties who had recovered from COVID-19.

The J gene is TRBJ2-2, the V gene TRBV2; 9 bases are a match to TRBD1. CDR3 length: 14 amino acids. The trim removed 6 bases at V and 5 bases at J, leaving 4 bases unmatched. CDR1 is SNHLY, CDR2 FYNNEI, per germline. CDR3 protein: CASRTGGKTGELFF. In DNA form, the CDR3 reads TGTGCCAGCAGAACAGGGGGCAAAACCGGGGAGCTGTTTTTT.

This clone has only one observation. For the CDR3, the DNA is TGTGCCAGCAGCCTCGGACAGGCCACTGAAGCTTTCTTT. This codes for CASSLGQATEAFF. The chain combines TRBV7-8 with TRBJ1-1; 7 bases map to TRBD1. The CDR3 spans 13 residues. CDR1 and CDR2 (germline): SGHVS, FQNEAQ. Unmatched junction bases numbered 4, after V lost 5 bases and J lost 4 bases.

V usage is TRBV6-1 and J usage is TRBJ1-5; 7 bases fit TRBD1. The ends lost 0 bases at V and 9 bases at J; junction bases unmatched: 11. The CDR3 contains 16 residues. The V gene's germline CDR1 is MNHNS and CDR2 SASEGT. DNA of the CDR3: TGTGCCAGCAGTGAAGCGGCTACAGGGGCCTCACGGCCCCAGCATTTT. Translated, it gives CASSEAATGASRPQHF.

In DNA, the CDR3 is TGTGCCACCGCCCAAGGGGGCAGGACAGATACGCAGTATTTT. This sequence encodes CATAQGGRTDTQYF. This rearrangement joins TRBV15 to TRBJ2-3; 7 bases fit TRBD1. CDR1 and CDR2 from the germline V gene are LNHNV and YYDKDF (reference sequence). The trim removed 8 bases at V and 3 bases at J, leaving 8 bases unmatched. CDR3 length: 14 residues.

CDR3 bases: TGTGCCAGCAGCCCCTCGACTAGCTACGAGCAGTACTTC. This translates into CASSPSTSYEQYF. This rearrangement joins TRBV5-6 to TRBJ2-7, with D possibly being TRBD2 (6 bases). The V gene's germline CDR1 is SGHDT and CDR2 YYEEEE. The V gene lost 4 bases and the J gene lost 3 bases, with 11 bases spanning the gap. This CDR3 comprises 13 residues.

This sequence joins TRBV6-1 and TRBJ2-1, with TRBD2 as a possible D gene (6 bases). The CDR3 has 15 residues. CDR1 and CDR2 (germline): MNHNS, SASEGT. The V and J ends lost 1 base and 1 base respectively, with 8 bases between them. The chain's CDR3 is CASSEGAGSYNEQFF. CDR3 nucleotide sequence: TGTGCCAGCAGTGAAGGTGCGGGATCCTACAATGAGCAGTTCTTC.

The chain carries TRBV15 and TRBJ2-2; 8 bases agree with TRBD2. Trimming took 1 base from V and 1 from J; bases not matched to a gene: 2. Germline CDR1 LNHNV, CDR2 YYDKDF (reference sequence). There are 16 residues in the CDR3. CDR3 loop: CATSRGRGGNTGELFF. CDR3 in DNA: TGTGCCACCAGCAGAGGCCGGGGGGGGAACACCGGGGAGCTGTTTTTT.

The chain employs TRBV29-1 and TRBJ1-2; no clear D. This CDR3 contains 10 residues. The germline V and J ends were trimmed by 3 bases and 7 bases, with 6 bases remaining between them. CDR1 SQVTM and CDR2 ANQGSEA come from the germline V gene. In DNA, the CDR3 is TGCAGCGTTGAGAGCGTTGGCTACACCTTC. Translating it yields CSVESVGYTF.

The chain carries TRBV28 and TRBJ2-7, with D possibly TRBD1 on 7 matching bases. Trimming cost V 6 bases and J 4 bases, with 13 bases left between them. The germline CDR1 and CDR2 sequences are MDHEN and SYDVKM. The CDR3 extends over 13 amino acids. CDR3 sequence reads: CASRPGGPYEQYF. The CDR3 nucleotides read TGTGCCAGCAGGCCAGGGGGGCCATACGAGCAGTACTTC.

The rearrangement links TRBV9 to TRBJ1-2, with TRBD1 matching 7 bases. V lost 6 bases, J lost 6 bases, and 14 bases stayed unmatched. Germline V CDR1 and CDR2: SGDLS, YYNGEE. The CDR3 runs 15 residues. The CDR3 DNA sequence: TGTGCCAGCACCGATCTTCGACAGGGCATGAATGGCTACACCTTC. It yields the protein CASTDLRQGMNGYTF.